This T cell receptor beta chain was captured by sequencing in a study of response to subunit inactivated influenza vaccine. TCRdb ran MiXCR on the RT-PCR reads and lists one entry per CDR3 protein. The top ten clones hold about a third of a sample with approximately 160,000 distinct CDR3 sequences, around 10% of them seen once. As to this clonotype: Its matching antigen is unknown. At one end, the junction sequence differs from germline, possibly due to a read error.

General study points: The authors suggested that every seasonal influenza vaccination recruits few new T cells.

The germline V gene has CDR1 LNHNV and CDR2 YYDKDF (reference sequence). This CDR3 region has 17 residues. This rearrangement joins TRBV15 to TRBJ2-2; the D gene could be TRBD1 or TRBD2 (6 bases each). The sequence was obtained from a man between 50 and 69 years old who received an inactivated influenza vaccine. The source material was CD8+ T cells sorted from PBMCs, sampled about 24 months after vaccination. This chain's CDR3 is CAISRLPPGAGTGELFF. The CDR3 coding sequence is TGTGCCATCAGCAGACTCCCCCCGGGGGCGGGCACCGGGGAGCTGTTTTTT. The whole variable domain, remainder taken from reference TRBV15 and TRBJ2-2, is DAMVIQNPRYQVTQFGKPVTLSCSQTLNHNVMYWYQQKSSQAPKLLFHYYDKDFNNEADTPDNFQSRRPNTSFCFLDIRSPGLGDTAMYLCAISRLPPGAGTGELFFGEGSRLTVL.